The TCR beta chain under discussion was sequenced for a study of shared clonotypes between healthy human individuals. Germline CDR1 MNHNS, CDR2 SASEGT. V was trimmed by 11 bases and J by 0 bases, leaving 8 bases between them. CDR3 length: 13 residues. Data came from immunoSEQ multiplex PCR; TCRdb stores just in-frame clones and leaves some out. Among some 2,500,000 clones listed, just under 95% were seen once. Material for sequencing was naive CD4+ T cells from PBMCs. The subset is: CD45RA+ positively selected. The chain employs TRBV6-1 and TRBJ2-6; the D is unclear. The source is a young man in good health. Some clones in this sample may be carry-over from other donors' samples. This chain's CDR3 is CAAYRSGANVLTF. CDR3 sequence (DNA): TGTGCCGCATACCGCTCTGGGGCCAACGTCCTGACTTTC.